These T cell receptor beta chains were read from a single sample in a study of cytomegalovirus exposure and HLA in healthy donors. The assay was immunoSEQ multiplex PCR, and TCRdb's table has in-frame clones only and misses some. Altogether 200,000 to 250,000 clones are present, 60% to 80% being singletons, with the ten largest covering about 1.8%. The specimen was PBMCs. The receptors originated from a man between 18 and 35 years old in good health and CMV-seronegative. Both conserved end residues are part of each CDR3. A D gene is named only where the DNA matches it firmly. Size values are once, few and many counts, or a class for expanded clones, and some rows have none.

D gene,J gene,clone size,V gene,CDR3 protein,CDR3 DNA
.,TRBJ1-3,.,TRBV5-5,CASSGGLAGNTIYF,TGTGCCAGCAGCGGCGGACTTGCTGGAAACACCATATATTTT
TRBD1,TRBJ2-2,.,TRBV7-9,CASGRDRGSGELFF,TGTGCCAGCGGCCGGGACAGGGGGTCCGGGGAGCTGTTTTTT
.,TRBJ1-2,.,TRBV4-2,CASSFFGGNYGYTF,TGTGCCAGCAGCTTTTTCGGGGGGAACTATGGCTACACCTTC
.,TRBJ1-1,.,TRBV27,CASSFSELNTEAFF,TGTGCCAGCAGTTTCTCAGAATTGAACACTGAAGCTTTCTTT
TRBD2,TRBJ2-1,few,TRBV7-9,CASSYWGGYEQFF,TGTGCCAGCAGCTATTGGGGGGGGTATGAGCAGTTCTTC
TRBD2,TRBJ2-1,.,TRBV29-1,CSVGLAGGSRFF,TGCAGCGTCGGACTAGCGGGGGGGTCGAGGTTCTTC
.,TRBJ2-1,.,TRBV20-1,CSASLYNEQFF,TGCAGTGCTAGCCTTTACAATGAGCAGTTCTTC
TRBD2,TRBJ2-7,.,TRBV11-2,CASSLVPAGGYEQYF,TGTGCCAGCAGCTTAGTTCCAGCGGGAGGGTACGAGCAGTACTTC
.,TRBJ1-1,.,TRBV18,CASSPNGGVGTEAFF,TGTGCCAGCTCACCCAATGGGGGCGTGGGCACTGAAGCTTTCTTT
.,TRBJ2-1,.,TRBV7-2,CASSPEGPNSYNEQFF,TGTGCCAGCAGCCCTGAGGGCCCCAACTCCTACAATGAGCAGTTCTTC
TRBD2,TRBJ2-1,.,TRBV6-5,CASSPGSGSPGEQFF,TGTGCCAGCAGTCCCGGTAGCGGGAGCCCGGGTGAGCAGTTCTTC
TRBD2,TRBJ2-1,.,TRBV11-1,CASSLPKVAGGQDHEQFF,TGTGCCAGCAGCTTACCGAAAGTAGCGGGGGGACAAGACCATGAGCAGTTCTTC
.,TRBJ1-2,.,TRBV5-1,CASSLAGQTGPYGYTF,TGCGCCAGCAGCTTGGCAGGGCAGACCGGCCCCTATGGCTACACCTTC
TRBD2,TRBJ2-2,.,TRBV27,CAIRASGGSPGELFF,TGTGCCATCCGCGCCAGCGGGGGGTCACCCGGGGAGCTGTTTTTT
TRBD1,TRBJ2-2,.,TRBV9,CASSDPRDRGQLNTGELFF,TGTGCCAGCAGCGACCCCCGGGACAGGGGGCAGCTGAACACCGGGGAGCTGTTTTTT
.,TRBJ2-7,.,TRBV20-1,CSASPGEQYF,TGCAGTGCTTCCCCCGGGGAGCAGTACTTC
.,TRBJ2-2,.,TRBV5-4,CASSLGAHTGELFF,TGTGCCAGCAGCTTGGGGGCCCACACCGGGGAGCTGTTTTTT
TRBD1,TRBJ1-2,.,TRBV2,CASSPGTGEAYGYTF,TGTGCCAGCAGTCCTGGGACAGGGGAGGCCTATGGCTACACCTTC
.,TRBJ2-7,.,TRBV5-6,CASSLWRDSLYEQYF,TGTGCCAGCAGCTTGTGGCGGGACTCCCTATACGAGCAGTACTTC
.,TRBJ1-5,.,TRBV7-8,CASSLGNRVLGDQPQHF,TGTGCCAGCAGCTTAGGCAACAGGGTTTTGGGCGATCAGCCCCAGCATTTT
.,TRBJ1-2,.,TRBV19,CASAPGGVYGYTF,TGTGCCAGCGCCCCGGGAGGGGTCTATGGCTACACCTTC
.,TRBJ2-3,.,TRBV5-4,CASSLVADTQYF,TGTGCCAGCAGCTTGGTAGCAGATACGCAGTATTTT
.,TRBJ1-5,.,TRBV6-6,CASSYGGRGNQPQHF,TGTGCCAGCAGTTACGGAGGGAGGGGCAATCAGCCCCAGCATTTT
.,TRBJ2-5,.,TRBV25-1,CASSAPKMYEPYF,TGTGCCAGCAGTGCTCCCAAAATGTACGAGCCGTACTTC
.,TRBJ1-3,.,TRBV19,CASSLQGAGNTIYF,TGTGCCAGTAGCTTACAGGGAGCCGGAAACACCATATATTTT
.,TRBJ1-2,once,TRBV18,CASSPSTREGYTF,TGTGCCAGCTCACCATCTACGCGGGAGGGCTACACCTTC
.,TRBJ2-7,.,TRBV7-9,CACRGRHSYEQYF,TGTGCCTGCCGCGGTCGTCACTCCTACGAGCAGTACTTC
TRBD2,TRBJ2-3,.,TRBV5-1,CASSFKSRTSGGTQYF,TGCGCCAGCAGCTTTAAGTCTAGGACTAGCGGGGGTACGCAGTATTTT
TRBD1,TRBJ2-6,.,TRBV30,CAWRQGASGANVLTF,TGTGCCTGGAGACAGGGGGCCAGTGGGGCCAACGTCCTGACTTTC
TRBD1,TRBJ2-7,few,TRBV5-6,CASSSSGTGTYEQYF,TGTGCCAGCAGCTCCTCCGGGACAGGAACCTACGAGCAGTACTTC
.,TRBJ1-1,.,TRBV21-1,CASPLRFEAFF,TGTGCCAGCCCTTTACGGTTTGAAGCTTTCTTT
TRBD2,TRBJ2-7,.,TRBV5-6,CASRDTSGRDYEQYF,TGTGCCAGCAGAGATACTAGCGGGAGAGATTACGAGCAGTACTTC
.,TRBJ2-3,.,TRBV6-6,CASTPGRRSTDTQYF,TGTGCCAGCACCCCAGGGCGCCGTAGCACAGATACGCAGTATTTT
TRBD1,TRBJ1-6,.,TRBV11-2,CASSFTPRGDSPLHF,TGTGCCAGCAGCTTTACTCCCAGGGGGGATTCACCCCTCCACTTT
TRBD2,TRBJ2-1,once,TRBV7-2,CASSLVASGGGEQFF,TGTGCCAGCAGCTTAGTGGCTAGCGGGGGGGGTGAGCAGTTCTTC
TRBD1,TRBJ1-1,.,TRBV7-2,CASSSGQANTEAFF,TGTGCCAGCAGCTCGGGACAGGCGAACACTGAAGCTTTCTTT
.,TRBJ2-7,few,TRBV11-3,CASSHRRQDLGLYEQYF,TGTGCCAGCAGCCACCGTAGACAGGATCTGGGCTTATACGAGCAGTACTTC
.,TRBJ2-1,.,TRBV6-5,CASSYSPGGYNEQFF,TGTGCCAGCAGTTACTCCCCCGGGGGCTACAATGAGCAGTTCTTC
.,TRBJ1-1,few,TRBV7-2,CASSFRQMNTEAFF,TGTGCCAGCAGCTTTCGACAGATGAACACTGAAGCTTTCTTT
.,TRBJ1-1,.,TRBV19,CASKARPDTEAFF,TGTGCCAGTAAAGCCCGCCCGGACACTGAAGCTTTCTTT
TRBD1,TRBJ1-1,.,TRBV7-6,CASSLGRGQGDTEAFF,TGTGCCAGCAGCCTAGGGCGAGGACAGGGAGACACTGAAGCTTTCTTT
TRBD1,TRBJ1-2,.,TRBV7-2,CASSLVTGGARGYTF,TGTGCCAGCAGCTTAGTTACAGGGGGCGCGCGGGGCTACACCTTC
.,TRBJ2-7,.,TRBV13,CASSLSGTGFEQYF,TGTGCCAGCAGCTTAAGCGGGACAGGTTTTGAGCAGTACTTC
.,TRBJ2-1,.,TRBV29-1,CSVEETGDWGNEQFF,TGCAGCGTTGAGGAAACAGGCGATTGGGGCAATGAGCAGTTCTTC
TRBD1,TRBJ2-1,.,TRBV30,CAWSKDRVSTSYNEQFF,TGTGCCTGGAGTAAGGACAGGGTATCAACCTCCTACAATGAGCAGTTCTTC
TRBD1,TRBJ2-1,.,TRBV7-9,CATKTGGKDNEQFF,TGTGCCACCAAGACAGGGGGCAAGGACAATGAGCAGTTCTTC
.,TRBJ1-6,.,TRBV5-3,CARSFSGAYSPLHF,TGTGCCAGAAGCTTTTCAGGGGCCTATTCACCCCTCCACTTT
TRBD1,TRBJ2-7,.,TRBV7-9,CASSLLGQGEGYF,TGTGCCAGCAGCTTACTGGGACAGGGAGAGGGGTACTTC
TRBD1,TRBJ2-1,.,TRBV18,CASSVIGQGTHNEQFF,TGTGCCAGCTCAGTCATCGGACAGGGAACCCACAATGAGCAGTTCTTC
.,TRBJ1-1,.,TRBV29-1,CSVEGGRASEAFF,TGCAGCGTTGAAGGGGGCAGGGCCTCGGAAGCTTTCTTT
.,TRBJ2-7,.,TRBV5-1,CASSPRRANEQYF,TGCGCCAGCAGCCCCCGGAGGGCCAACGAGCAGTACTTC
TRBD2,TRBJ2-3,.,TRBV19,CASSTISGRAGDTQYF,TGTGCCAGTAGTACGATCAGCGGGAGGGCCGGAGATACGCAGTATTTT
.,TRBJ2-7,.,TRBV28,CASSLLGSYEQYF,TGTGCCAGCAGTTTACTCGGGTCCTACGAGCAGTACTTC